Here is one T cell receptor (beta chain) with its context. Among the patients, none had received any treatment before thyroid surgery. Study processing details: In papillary thyroid cancer, a distant-metastasis classifier was built using CDR3 differences across clinicopathological groups. TCRdb re-called clones from the PCR reads using MiXCR. The V and J calls were determined by TCRdb, not by the authors. This repertoire shows more than 10,000 clones, around a quarter found once; its top ten account for approximately 9.8%. This record belongs to a study of metastatic and nonmetastatic thyroid tumors. Overall study: Samples came from malignant and benign thyroid patients, and repertoires were compared across blood and tumor or nodule tissue.

Trimming removed 6 bases from V and 1 base from J, with 12 bases in between. The CDR3 covers 15 residues. Germline assignment: CDR1 SNHLY and CDR2 FYNNEI. This TCR was sampled from a female donor with papillary thyroid cancer or a benign thyroid nodule (not recorded which). Some clones in this sample may be carry-over from other donors' samples. Material: tumor tissue. The V call is TRBV2, the J call TRBJ2-2; D is possibly TRBD1 (5 bases). The CDR3 is CASRVRQQNTGELFF. Written as DNA, the CDR3 is TGTGCCAGCAGGGTAAGACAGCAGAACACCGGGGAGCTGTTTTTT. The full variable domain, its missing parts supplied by reference TRBV2 and TRBJ2-2, is EPEVTQTPSHQVTQMGQEVILRCVPISNHLYFYWYRQILGQKVEFLVSFYNNEISEKSEIFDDQFSVERPDGSNFTLKIRSTKLEDSAMYFCASRVRQQNTGELFFGEGSRLTVL.